The rows below give T cell receptor beta chains drawn from one sample of a study of T cells in Graves' hyperthyroidism and ophthalmopathy. TCRdb fed the multiplex PCR reads into MiXCR, producing one record per CDR3 protein. The sample consists of hundreds of thousands of distinct CDR3 sequences, roughly 17% of them appearing once. The specimen sequenced was blood. These receptors were obtained from a woman aged 25 to 39 with Graves' hyperthyroidism. Both conserved end residues are part of each CDR3. A D gene is named only where the DNA matches it firmly. The size entry is marked missing in some rows and otherwise reads once, few, many or a size class.

>.|TRBD2|TRBJ2-3|TRBV19
TGTGCCAGTAGTTCCCGTAGCGCGGGAGATCAGGGAGATACGCAGTATTTT
CASSSRSAGDQGDTQYF
>.|.|TRBJ2-1|TRBV30
TGTGCCTGGAGTGTCCGTCTAGGGGTGGGTAATGAGCAGTTCTTC
CAWSVRLGVGNEQFF
>.|.|TRBJ2-5|TRBV9
TGTGCCAGCAGCCCCCCCACCCAAGAGACCCAGTACTTC
CASSPPTQETQYF
>many|TRBD1|TRBJ2-7|TRBV5-5
TGTGCCAGCAGCCCAAAGGGGGCCGGGACAGGGTCCGGCGAGCAGTACTTC
CASSPKGAGTGSGEQYF
>many|TRBD2|TRBJ2-7|TRBV6-6
TGTGCCAGCAGTTACTCGATGGCTAGCGGGAGTAACGAGCAGTACTTC
CASSYSMASGSNEQYF
>many|.|TRBJ2-7|TRBV2
TGTGCCAGCAGTGACAGTCGGGACGAGCAGTACTTC
CASSDSRDEQYF
>.|TRBD2|TRBJ2-7|TRBV6-1
TGTGCCAGCAGGGTAGCGGGAGTATCCTACGAGCAGTACTTC
CASRVAGVSYEQYF
>few|.|TRBJ2-3|TRBV10-3
TGTGCCATCAGCCTGGACCCCCTAGATACGCAGTATTTT
CAISLDPLDTQYF
>few|TRBD2|TRBJ2-1|TRBV5-5
TGTGCCAGCAGCCAGGGACTAGCGGGAGCGGATGAGCAGTTCTTC
CASSQGLAGADEQFF
>many|TRBD2|TRBJ2-7|TRBV6-2/TRBV6-3
TGTGCCAGCACCTTACTAGCGGGAGTCGAGCAGTACTTC
CASTLLAGVEQYF
>many|.|TRBJ2-7|TRBV27
TGTGCCAGCAGTGTCTACTACGAGCAGTACTTC
CASSVYYEQYF
>few|.|TRBJ1-6|TRBV9
TGTGCCAGCAGCGTAGGGGGGGCAGGGAATTCACCCCTCCACTTT
CASSVGGAGNSPLHF
>.|.|TRBJ2-7|TRBV19
TGTGCCAGTAGTATGGCATCATCAAGCTCCTACGAGCAGTACTTC
CASSMASSSSYEQYF
>many|TRBD2|TRBJ2-1|TRBV12-3/TRBV12-4
TGTGCCAGCAGTTACGGGGGGGCCTACAATGAGCAGTTCTTC
CASSYGGAYNEQFF
>few|.|TRBJ2-7|TRBV5-6
TGTGCCAGCAGCTTGCCGGGGGCCCACGAGCAGTACTTC
CASSLPGAHEQYF
>few|TRBD2|TRBJ2-1|TRBV25-1
TGTGCCAGCAGTTTTAGCGGGAGGGGCGTAAATGAGCAGTTCTTC
CASSFSGRGVNEQFF
>many|.|TRBJ1-4|TRBV18
TGTGCCAGCTCACCGGATGATGAAAAACTGTTTTTT
CASSPDDEKLFF
>.|TRBD2|TRBJ2-1|TRBV6-1
TGTGCCAGCAGTCCCGGACTAGCGGGACTCTCCGACTCCTACAATGAGCAGTTCTTC
CASSPGLAGLSDSYNEQFF
>.|TRBD2|TRBJ2-2|TRBV20-1
TGCAGTGCCCGGACTAGCGGGAAGGCAACCGGGGAGCTGTTTTTT
CSARTSGKATGELFF
>many|TRBD1|TRBJ2-7|TRBV30
TGTGCCTGGAGTGCTGGACAGGGGGTCTCCTACGAGCAGTACTTC
CAWSAGQGVSYEQYF
>many|.|TRBJ2-7|TRBV7-2
TGTGCCAGCAGCTTAGATTCCAGCTCCTACGAGCAGTACTTC
CASSLDSSSYEQYF
>many|.|TRBJ2-7|TRBV20-1
TGCAGTGCTAGAGATTCAGAAGCCTACGAGCAGTACTTC
CSARDSEAYEQYF
>.|.|TRBJ2-4|TRBV20-1
TGCAGTGCCGATAGTCCTAAGACCACCTTGGAGGACATTCAGTACTTC
CSADSPKTTLEDIQYF
>few|.|TRBJ1-5|TRBV24-1
TGTGCCACCTCAGGGACGGTGAATAGCAATCAGCCCCAGCATTTT
CATSGTVNSNQPQHF
>.|TRBD1|TRBJ2-2|TRBV7-8
TGTGCCAGCAGCTTAGGGGGACAGGGGGCCGGGGAGCTGTTTTTT
CASSLGGQGAGELFF
>.|.|TRBJ1-5|TRBV3-1
TGTGCCAGCAGCCAAGATTCCACGGGGCAGCCCCAGCATTTT
CASSQDSTGQPQHF
>.|.|TRBJ2-7|TRBV7-9
TGTGCCAGCAGCGTACGCGAGTTCGGGTGCTACGAGCAGTACTTC
CASSVREFGCYEQYF
>.|.|TRBJ1-3|TRBV12-3/TRBV12-4
TGTGCCAGCAGTTCCTCTCTGTCTGGAGGAAACACCATATATTTT
CASSSSLSGGNTIYF
>many|.|TRBJ2-6|TRBV5-1
TGTGCCAGCAGCTTAGGGGGGGCCGGGGCCAACGTCCTGACTTTC
CASSLGGAGANVLTF
>.|.|TRBJ1-5|TRBV6-1
TGTGCCACCCAGGACATCATAGATCAGCCCCAGCATTTT
CATQDIIDQPQHF
>many|.|TRBJ2-7|TRBV29-1
TGCAGCGTTGAAGGGTACAGGCCCTACGAGCAGTACTTC
CSVEGYRPYEQYF
>many|.|TRBJ1-2|TRBV27
TGTGCCAGCAGTTTAAAGGGGAATGGTGGCTACACCTTC
CASSLKGNGGYTF
>many|TRBD1|TRBJ1-1|TRBV2
TGTGCCAGCAGCCGACAGGGTTCGGGCACTGAAGCTTTCTTT
CASSRQGSGTEAFF
>many|TRBD1|TRBJ2-1|TRBV18
TGTGCCAGCTCACCAAGGACAGGGACCTACAATGAGCAGTTCTTC
CASSPRTGTYNEQFF
>many|.|TRBJ2-3|TRBV30
TGTGCCTGGAGTGCGGCGGGAATTCTAGATACGCAGTATTTT
CAWSAAGILDTQYF
>.|.|TRBJ1-1|TRBV28
TGTGCCAGCAGAGGTTCCGCCGGGGGGCCGAACACTGAAGCTTTCTTT
CASRGSAGGPNTEAFF
>many|.|TRBJ2-5|TRBV29-1
TGCAGCGTTGTGGGCGGAGAGACCCAGTACTTC
CSVVGGETQYF
>many|TRBD2|TRBJ2-1|TRBV28
TGTGCCAGCCCTATCAGCGGGAGTACGATTTCCTACAATGAGCAGTTCTTC
CASPISGSTISYNEQFF
>many|.|TRBJ1-3|TRBV7-2
TGTGCCAGCAGCTTAGGCCTCGGACTCTCCTCTGGAAACACCATATATTTT
CASSLGLGLSSGNTIYF
>.|.|TRBJ2-3|TRBV29-1
TGCAGCGTTGCTGCAGGGCTCACAGATACGCAGTATTTT
CSVAAGLTDTQYF
>few|.|TRBJ2-7|TRBV6-1
TGTGCCAGCAGACCACCCCAGCGGGTCTCCTACGAGCAGTACTTC
CASRPPQRVSYEQYF
>many|TRBD1|TRBJ2-7|TRBV18
TGTGCCAGCAGCCCCGGGACAGGGGACGAGCAGTACTTC
CASSPGTGDEQYF
>few|.|TRBJ1-2|TRBV3-1
TGTGCCAGCAGCCAAGTAGTGTCAGGCAGGGAGTATGGCTACACCTTC
CASSQVVSGREYGYTF
>many|TRBD1|TRBJ1-4|TRBV2
TGTGCCAGCAGAGCGACCGACAGGGGATCAGAAAAACTGTTTTTT
CASRATDRGSEKLFF
>.|TRBD1|TRBJ1-1|TRBV20-1
TGCAGTGCCCAAGGACAGGGCACTGAAGCTTTCTTT
CSAQGQGTEAFF
>few|.|TRBJ1-1|TRBV7-9
TGTGCCAGCAGCTTAGTTGCAGGGAGGGCTGAAGCTTTCTTT
CASSLVAGRAEAFF
>many|.|TRBJ1-2|TRBV24-1
TGTGCCACCAGTGATTCGGGAAGGGGGTCTAATGGCTACACCTTC
CATSDSGRGSNGYTF
>many|.|TRBJ1-3|TRBV27
TGTGCCAGCAGCTCGTTTGGGCCTGGAAACACCATATATTTT
CASSSFGPGNTIYF
>many|.|TRBJ2-1|TRBV20-1
TGCAGTGCTAGGGCCTCGAGGGGGAACAATGAGCAGTTCTTC
CSARASRGNNEQFF
>few|TRBD1|TRBJ2-2|TRBV27
TGTGCCAGCAGTTTTGGGACAGGGGTAAACACCGGGGAGCTGTTTTTT
CASSFGTGVNTGELFF
>few|.|TRBJ2-2|TRBV11-1
TGTGCCAGCAGCTTCCGTCGGGGGGCAGACACCGGGGAGCTGTTTTTT
CASSFRRGADTGELFF
>many|.|TRBJ1-1|TRBV11-2
TGTGCCAGCAGCCCAAGAACCCGGGACACTGAAGCTTTCTTT
CASSPRTRDTEAFF
>few|.|TRBJ1-5|TRBV27
TGTGCCAGCCGAACCCGGGGGGGCAATCAGCCCCAGCATTTT
CASRTRGGNQPQHF
>.|.|TRBJ1-1|TRBV6-1
TGTGCCAGCACTCTCCCGTGGGGCCTCGGTTTCTTT
CASTLPWGLGFF
>few|.|TRBJ2-2|TRBV27
TGTGCCAGCAGTAACTATGATGGGCCCCACACCGGGGAGCTGTTTTTT
CASSNYDGPHTGELFF
>few|.|TRBJ2-1|TRBV12-3/TRBV12-4
TGTGCCAGCAGTTTCCTGGGGTCGACTTCCTACAATGAGCAGTTCTTC
CASSFLGSTSYNEQFF
>.|.|TRBJ2-7|TRBV24-1
TGTGCCACCAGTGATTCCCGGATAAACTACGAGCAGTACTTC
CATSDSRINYEQYF